The 25 T cell receptor beta chains reported below all come from one sample, sequenced in a study of blood T cells in healthy people across ages. The use of a sample-barcoded 5' primer and a J-beta primer mix characterized a second PCR of roughly 7 to 12 cycles. TCRdb redid the calling of the 5' RACE reads with MiXCR, one entry per CDR3 protein. The sample has 1.5 million or so distinct CDR3 sequences, 40% to 50% seen once; the top ten hold roughly 7.9%. The sequenced sample was blood. These receptors were collected from a woman under 30 in good health.

This clonotype was counted a few times. The V call is TRBV12-3 or TRBV12-4, the J call TRBJ2-1; D is unclear. The DNA matches TRBJ2-7 better at its end, which makes the J call doubtful. This CDR3 spans 14 amino acids. The DNA of the CDR3 is TGTGCCAGCAGTACCGCACCTGCCTACAATGAGCAGTACTTC. It codes for CASSTAPAYNEQYF.

This clonotype showed up just a few times. The rearrangement uses TRBV29-1 and TRBJ1-1; no clear D. Trimming took off 5 bases at V and 0 bases at J, with 13 bases between the two ends. Germline V gene data show CDR1 as SQVTM and CDR2 as ANQGSEA. This CDR3 spans 14 amino acids. CDR3 protein: CSVLLLGVNTEAFF. DNA of the CDR3: TGCAGCGTTCTCCTACTTGGGGTGAACACTGAAGCTTTCTTT.

This clonotype has more than one count but fewer than ten. The gene calls are TRBV28 and TRBJ2-7; 8 positions match TRBD1. The junction had 13 bases not matched to a gene; V was cut back by 6 bases and J by 6 bases. CDR3 length: 15 residues. Germline CDR1 and CDR2: MDHEN and SYDVKM. The CDR3 here is CASRPVDREVGEQYF. The CDR3 coding sequence is TGTGCCAGCAGACCCGTGGACAGGGAGGTCGGCGAGCAGTACTTC.

The chain recombines TRBV21-1 with TRBJ1-4; TRBD1, the table's D call, lacks a check against the DNA. TRBV21-1 is deemed a pseudogene. The CDR3 is made up of 17 amino acids. The CDR3 DNA follows: TGTGCCAGCAGCTCACCGGGACAGGGGGGGACTAATGAAAAACTGTTTTTT. Its translation: CASSSPGQGGTNEKLFF.

A few counts support this clonotype. The chain uses TRBV4-1 and TRBJ1-1, with D hard to call. This CDR3 is 14 amino acids long. V shed 1 base and J shed 4 bases, with 10 bases lying between them. Germline CDR1 MGHRA, CDR2 YSYEKL. The CDR3 sequence is CASSQVPVGTEAFF. CDR3 coding DNA: TGCGCCAGCAGCCAAGTTCCAGTGGGCACTGAAGCTTTCTTT.

The rearrangement links TRBV9 to TRBJ2-2; possibly TRBD1 for D (6 bases). This CDR3 comprises 17 residues. CDR1 and CDR2 from the germline V gene are SGDLS and YYNGEE. V shed 4 bases and J shed 6 bases, with 22 bases lying between them. The CDR3 loop reads CASSLPGQTEPAGELFF. DNA for the CDR3: TGTGCCAGCAGCCTCCCAGGACAGACAGAGCCGGCCGGGGAGCTGTTTTTT. Supplemented by reference TRBV9 and TRBJ2-2, the full variable domain reads DSGVTQTPKHLITATGQRVTLRCSPRSGDLSVYWYQQSLDQGLQFLIQYYNGEERAKGNILERFSAQQFPDLHSELNLSSLELGDSALYFCASSLPGQTEPAGELFFGEGSRLTVL.

The chain couples TRBV2 to TRBJ1-4; 7 bases are a match to TRBD1. V was pared by 3 bases and J by 5 bases, with 6 bases of the junction left unmatched. Germline CDR1 and CDR2: SNHLY and FYNNEI. The CDR3 contains 15 residues. The chain's CDR3 is CASSDPRTGNEKLFF. The CDR3 bases are TGTGCCAGCAGTGATCCGCGGACAGGAAATGAAAAACTGTTTTTT.

V gene TRBV6-5 combines with J gene TRBJ1-1; D is undetermined. V lost 8 bases and J lost 6, with 13 bases in between. Germline lookup yields CDR1 MNHEY and CDR2 SVGAGI. CDR3 length equals 12 residues. CDR3 amino acids: CASYGQIAEAFF. The CDR3 DNA reads as TGTGCCAGCTATGGTCAAATTGCTGAAGCTTTCTTT.

This clonotype was observed a handful of times. The genes are TRBV20-1 and TRBJ2-1; the match to TRBD2 covers 13 bases. CDR1 is DFQATT and CDR2 is SNEGSKA in the germline V gene (reference sequence). The V and J ends lost 2 bases and 2 bases, in that order; junction bases with no gene match: 3. The CDR3 is made up of 16 amino acids. CDR3 amino acids: CSARTSGRAPYNEQFF. The DNA for the CDR3 is TGCAGTGCTAGAACTAGCGGGAGGGCCCCCTACAATGAGCAGTTCTTC.

The CDR3 spells CSALNRDVVTYEQYF. The CDR3 DNA reads TGCAGCGCCCTAAACCGGGACGTCGTCACCTACGAGCAGTACTTC. This chain joins TRBV29-1 and TRBJ2-7; D is possibly TRBD1 or TRBD2 (5 bases each). In germline, CDR1 is SQVTM, CDR2 ANQGSEA. The CDR3 runs 15 residues. Trimming removed 7 bases from V and 2 bases from J, with 21 bases in between.

V usage is TRBV28 and J usage is TRBJ2-3; possibly TRBD1 for D (5 bases). The CDR3 totals 15 residues. The ends were cut back, 5 bases at V and 4 bases at J, with 16 bases in the middle. Looked up from germline, CDR1 is MDHEN and CDR2 is SYDVKM. The CDR3 spells CASSASGYAADTQYF. The CDR3 coding sequence is TGTGCCAGCAGTGCGTCAGGGTACGCCGCAGATACGCAGTATTTT.

Details on this clonotype: A read error may account for a junction end that differs from germline. The chain has TRBV3-1 and TRBJ2-7, with D hard to call. The J call is in doubt because the DNA end fits TRBJ2-5 better. The CDR3 is made up of 14 amino acids. Looked up from germline, CDR1 is LGHDT and CDR2 is YNNKEL (reference sequence). CDR3 loop: CAGSQDLRGETQYF. The CDR3, as DNA: TGTGCCGGCAGCCAAGATCTGAGAGGAGAGACCCAGTACTTC.

This sequence joins TRBV27 and TRBJ2-1; 12 nucleotides align to TRBD2. CDR1 and CDR2 (germline): MNHEY, SMNVEV (reference sequence). The CDR3 runs 16 residues. With V trimmed by 8 bases and J by 3 bases, 8 bases remained unmatched. The CDR3 coding sequence is TGTGCCAGCGGGCGGACTAGCGGGGCCTTCTACAATGAGCAGTTCTTC. Its translation is CASGRTSGAFYNEQFF.

The chain uses TRBV20-1 and TRBJ2-1, with TRBD2 identical over 14 bases. The CDR3 extends over 21 amino acids. Germline trimming cut 6 bases from V and 0 bases from J; bases unmatched to any gene: 19. Germline V lookup: CDR1 DFQATT, CDR2 SNEGSKA (reference sequence). The CDR3 DNA follows: TGCAGTGCCAAGGTTGTGAGCGGACTAGCGGGGGGCCCTAGCTCCTACAATGAGCAGTTCTTC. Translating it yields CSAKVVSGLAGGPSSYNEQFF.

This chain uses TRBV20-1 with TRBJ1-2; 7 nucleotides match TRBD1. Trimming at V came to 0 bases and at J to 3 bases, leaving 7 bases not matched to a gene. Germline lookup yields CDR1 DFQATT and CDR2 SNEGSKA (reference sequence). The CDR3 runs to 15 residues. The CDR3 DNA reads TGCAGTGCTAGAGATAGGGGCAGGGGGGACTATGGCTACACCTTC. It specifies CSARDRGRGDYGYTF.

CDR3 nucleotide sequence: TGTGCCAGCAACGAAGCGGGAGGGCCTTCCACCGAGCAGTACTTC. It encodes CASNEAGGPSTEQYF. The rearrangement joins TRBV7-9 to TRBJ2-7, with 10 positions matching TRBD2. V dropped 7 bases and J dropped 6; count of bases not matched to a gene: 12. CDR3 length: 15 amino acids. The germline V gene encodes CDR1 SEHNR and CDR2 FQNEAQ (reference sequence). The variable domain in full, completed from reference TRBV7-9 and TRBJ2-7, reads DTGVSQNPRHKITKRGQNVTFRCDPISEHNRLYWYRQTLGQGPEFLTYFQNEAQLEKSRLLSDRFSAERPKGSFSTLEIQRTEQGDSAMYLCASNEAGGPSTEQYFGPGTRLTVT.

This clonotype was counted only a few times. The chain joins TRBV3-1 to TRBJ2-5; D ambiguous. The DNA end is a closer match to TRBJ2-7, so the J assignment may be wrong. CDR1 and CDR2 from the germline V gene are LGHDT and YNNKEL (reference sequence). There are 12 residues in the CDR3. The CDR3 DNA sequence: TGTGCCAGCAGCTCGGAGAGGTACGAGCAGTACTTC. Translated: CASSSERYEQYF.

The chain couples TRBV11-3 to TRBJ1-1; 7 bases match TRBD1. The CDR3 is 13 residues long. Germline CDR1 is SGHNT and CDR2 is YENEEA. With 0 bases clipped from V and 7 bases from J, the junction kept 2 bases outside the gene matches. CDR3 region: CASSLDGDSEAFF. The CDR3 DNA follows: TGTGCCAGCAGCTTAGATGGGGACAGTGAAGCTTTCTTT. Variable domain in full (rest from reference TRBV11-3 and TRBJ1-1): EAGVVQSPRYKIIEKKQPVAFWCNPISGHNTLYWYLQNLGQGPELLIRYENEEAVDDSQLPKDRFSAERLKGVDSTLKIQPAELGDSAVYLCASSLDGDSEAFFGQGTRLTVV.

This clonotype was seen many times. The chain uses TRBV20-1 and TRBJ2-7; 7 bases are shared with TRBD2. The CDR3 totals 13 residues. CDR1 DFQATT and CDR2 SNEGSKA come from the germline V gene (reference sequence). V shed 6 bases and J 0 bases; nucleotides not matched to a gene: 5. Here the CDR3 DNA reads TGCAGTGCCCTTAGCGGGTCCTCCTACGAGCAGTACTTC. Protein sequence: CSALSGSSYEQYF.

The CDR3, as DNA: TGTGCCAGCAGCTTGGGGACAGGGGTCCACGAGCAGTACTTC. The encoded protein is CASSLGTGVHEQYF. J is TRBJ2-5 and V is TRBV11-2; TRBD1 agrees at 10 bases. The J call may be incorrect, as the DNA end agrees better with TRBJ2-7. Germline CDR1 is SGHAT and CDR2 is FQNNGV. The CDR3 consists of 14 residues.

The gene calls are TRBV11-1 and TRBJ2-5; D may match TRBD1 or TRBD2 (5 bases each). The CDR3 loop spans 13 amino acids. Trimming took 5 bases from V and 4 from J, leaving 11 bases between them. The V gene's germline CDR1 is SGHAT and CDR2 FQDESV (reference sequence). The CDR3 DNA reads TGTGCCAGCAGCCGGGACGTCCGAGAGACCCAGTACTTC. Its protein product is CASSRDVRETQYF.

The V and J genes are TRBV6-6 and TRBJ1-2, with D possibly being TRBD1 (5 bases). V lost 5 bases to trimming and J lost 4 bases, with 14 bases between them. This CDR3 region has 14 residues. Germline loops: CDR1 MNHNY, CDR2 SVGAGI (reference sequence). The CDR3 region is CASSDQQDSYGYTF. Here the CDR3 DNA reads TGTGCCAGCAGTGACCAACAAGACAGCTATGGCTACACCTTC.

This clonotype was seen repeatedly, ten times or more. The chain links TRBV24-1 to TRBJ2-3, with D unclear. Deletions cut 5 bases from V and 3 bases from J, with 5 bases between. Per the germline V gene, CDR1 is KGHDR and CDR2 is SFDVKD. CDR3 length equals 12 residues. The CDR3 protein is CATSGITDTQYF. In nucleotides, the CDR3 is TGTGCCACCAGTGGTATTACAGATACGCAGTATTTT.

This chain uses TRBV6-1 with TRBJ2-3; 11 bases match TRBD2. V lost 5 bases, J lost 2 bases, and 6 bases stayed unmatched. Germline values: CDR1 MNHNS, CDR2 SASEGT. CDR3 length: 16 amino acids. CDR3 region: CASSTRGLADTDTQYF. The CDR3 nucleotides read TGTGCCAGCAGTACCCGGGGACTAGCGGACACAGATACGCAGTATTTT.

About this clonotype itself: Given a much more abundant clone one base away, this may be a read error. The chain carries TRBV4-1 and TRBJ2-7; D could derive from TRBD1 or TRBD2 (5 bases each). The V and J ends lost 4 bases and 1 base respectively, with 11 bases between them. The CDR3 runs 14 residues. Germline CDR1 is MGHRA and CDR2 is YSYEKL. CDR3 in DNA: TGCGCCAGCAGCCCCAACGGGGCTTCCTACGAGCAGTACTTC. Translation gives CASSPNGASYEQYF.